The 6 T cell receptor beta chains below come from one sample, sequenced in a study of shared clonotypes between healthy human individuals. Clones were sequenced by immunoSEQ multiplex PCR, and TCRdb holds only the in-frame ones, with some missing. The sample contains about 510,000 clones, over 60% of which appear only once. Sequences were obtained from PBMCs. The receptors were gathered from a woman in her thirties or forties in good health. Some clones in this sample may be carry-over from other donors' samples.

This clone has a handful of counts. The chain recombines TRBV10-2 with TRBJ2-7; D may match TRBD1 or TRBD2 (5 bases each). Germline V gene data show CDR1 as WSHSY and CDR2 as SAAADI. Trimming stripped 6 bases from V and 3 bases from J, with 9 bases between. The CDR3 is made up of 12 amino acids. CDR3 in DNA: TGCGCCAGCAGCTTTGGGGGCTACGAGCAGTACTTC. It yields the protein CASSFGGYEQYF.

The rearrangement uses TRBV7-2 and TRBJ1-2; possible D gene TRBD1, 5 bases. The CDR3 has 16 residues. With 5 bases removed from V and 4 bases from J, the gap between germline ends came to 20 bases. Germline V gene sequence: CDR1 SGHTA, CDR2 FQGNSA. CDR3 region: CASSPTGAGEAYGYTF. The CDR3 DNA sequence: TGTGCCAGCAGCCCAACCGGGGCAGGCGAGGCCTATGGCTACACCTTC.

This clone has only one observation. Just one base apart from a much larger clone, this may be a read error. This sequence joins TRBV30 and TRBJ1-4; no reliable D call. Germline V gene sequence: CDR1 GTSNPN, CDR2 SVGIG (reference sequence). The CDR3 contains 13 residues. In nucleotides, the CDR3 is TGTGCCTGGAGTCCCAACGGGAATGAAGAACTGTTTTTT. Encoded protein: CAWSPNGNEELFF.

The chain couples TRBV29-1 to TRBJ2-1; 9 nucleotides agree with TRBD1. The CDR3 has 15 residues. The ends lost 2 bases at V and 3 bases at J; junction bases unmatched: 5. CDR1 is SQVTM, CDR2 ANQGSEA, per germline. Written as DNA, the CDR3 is TGCAGCGTTGAACCCGGGACAGGGTTCTACAATGAGCAGTTCTTC. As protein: CSVEPGTGFYNEQFF.

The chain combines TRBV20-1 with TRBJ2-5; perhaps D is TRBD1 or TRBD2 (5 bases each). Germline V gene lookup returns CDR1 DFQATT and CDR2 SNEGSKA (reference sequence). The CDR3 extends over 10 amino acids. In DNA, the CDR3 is TGCAGCACGGGGCTGGAGACCCAGTACTTC. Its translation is CSTGLETQYF.

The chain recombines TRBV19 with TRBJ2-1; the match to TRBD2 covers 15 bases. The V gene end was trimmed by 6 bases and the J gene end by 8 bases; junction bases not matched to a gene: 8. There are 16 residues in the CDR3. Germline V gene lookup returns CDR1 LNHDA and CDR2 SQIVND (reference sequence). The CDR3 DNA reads TGTGCCAGTAGCTCGGGACTAGCGGGAGGTCACGATGAGCAGTTCTTC. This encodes CASSSGLAGGHDEQFF.